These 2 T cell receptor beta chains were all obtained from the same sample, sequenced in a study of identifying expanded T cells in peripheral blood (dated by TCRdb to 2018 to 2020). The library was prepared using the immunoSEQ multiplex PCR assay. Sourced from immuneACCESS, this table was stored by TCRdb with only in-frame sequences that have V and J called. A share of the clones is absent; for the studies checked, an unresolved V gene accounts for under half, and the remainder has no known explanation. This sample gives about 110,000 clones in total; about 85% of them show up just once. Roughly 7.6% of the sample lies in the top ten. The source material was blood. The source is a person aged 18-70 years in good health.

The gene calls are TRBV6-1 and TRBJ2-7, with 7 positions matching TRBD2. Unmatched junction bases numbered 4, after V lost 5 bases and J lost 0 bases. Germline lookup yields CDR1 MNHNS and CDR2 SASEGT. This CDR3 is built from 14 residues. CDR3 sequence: CASSWGGSSYEQYF. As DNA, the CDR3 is TGTGCCAGCAGTTGGGGGGGGAGCTCCTACGAGCAGTACTTC.

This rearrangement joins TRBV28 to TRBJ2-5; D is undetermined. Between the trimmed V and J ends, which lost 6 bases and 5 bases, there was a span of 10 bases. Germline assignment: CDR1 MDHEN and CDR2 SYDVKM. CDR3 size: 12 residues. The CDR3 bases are TGTGCCAGCAGAAGGGCCAGCGAGACCCAGTACTTC. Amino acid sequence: CASRRASETQYF.